The 16 T cell receptor beta chains listed next were all sequenced from one sample in a study of T cells after yellow fever vaccination. Each CDR3 protein is one row after TCRdb ran MiXCR on the 5' RACE reads. The sample lists some 170,000 distinct CDR3 sequences, 9.3% seen once, with under 40% in the top ten. Sample: CD8+ T cells sorted from PBMCs, taken 45 days after the yellow fever booster vaccination. Source of these receptors: a man between 18 and 35 years old who received the YFV17D yellow fever vaccine.

Many counts were recorded for this clonotype. The rearrangement uses TRBV29-1 and TRBJ2-3, with 7 nucleotides matching TRBD2. Germline lookup yields CDR1 SQVTM and CDR2 ANQGSEA. The CDR3 has 12 residues. Unmatched junction bases numbered 6, after V lost 7 bases and J lost 5 bases. CDR3 protein: CSGRLAGDTQYF. The CDR3 DNA follows: TGCAGCGGACGACTAGCAGGAGATACGCAGTATTTT.

There are a few counts of this clonotype. The CDR3 nucleotides are TGTGCCAGTAGTATAACAGGGTCTTTGGGTCCTGAAGCTTTCTTT. It yields the protein CASSITGSLGPEAFF. J is TRBJ1-1 and V is TRBV19, with D possibly being TRBD1 (6 bases). The germline V gene has CDR1 LNHDA and CDR2 SQIVND (reference sequence). The V end was cut by 2 bases, the J end by 6 bases, with 16 bases between. The CDR3 covers 15 residues.

This clonotype appeared a few times. The chain carries TRBV24-1 and TRBJ2-1, with D tentatively TRBD1 (7 bases). The V end lost 1 base, the J end lost 8 bases, and 20 bases lay between the germline ends. The CDR3 length is 17 residues. Germline CDR1 KGHDR, CDR2 SFDVKD. The DNA for the CDR3 is TGTGCCACCAGTGATTTCCGGGGGACAGTCCGCGGCGATGAGCAGTTCTTC. The encoded protein is CATSDFRGTVRGDEQFF.

This clonotype has more than one count but fewer than ten. This chain joins TRBV5-1 and TRBJ1-4; possible D gene TRBD1, 5 bases. The CDR3 has 13 residues. The germline gives CDR1 SGHRS, CDR2 YFSETQ. Trimming pared 4 bases from V and 7 bases from J, leaving 11 bases between. In nucleotides, the CDR3 is TGCGCCAGCAGCATGTGGGGGAGTGAAAAACTGTTTTTT. As protein: CASSMWGSEKLFF.

The chain has TRBV12-3 or TRBV12-4 and TRBJ2-5; 7 bases map to TRBD1. J lost 5 bases, V lost 5 bases, and 11 bases had no gene match. The CDR3 has 15 residues. CDR3 sequence (DNA): TGTGCCAGCAGTCCCCAAGGGGGCCCACCGGAGACCCAGTACTTC. Translating gives CASSPQGGPPETQYF.

This clonotype occurred many times. The rearrangement uses TRBV4-2 and TRBJ1-6; 9 bases match TRBD1. The CDR3 has 15 amino acids. The germline CDR1 and CDR2 sequences are LGHNA and YNFKEQ. Losses at the gene ends were 0 bases for V and 9 bases for J; bases not matched to a gene: 3. The CDR3 spells CASSQENRGPSPLHF. The CDR3 bases are TGTGCCAGCAGCCAAGAGAACAGGGGGCCTTCACCCCTCCACTTT.

This clonotype was seen a handful of times. The chain couples TRBV5-8 to TRBJ2-7; TRBD1 is a possible D gene (6 bases). The CDR3 runs to 16 residues. The V end lost 0 bases, the J end lost 2 bases, and 15 bases lay between the germline ends. Germline V gives CDR1 SGHTS, CDR2 YDEGEE. The CDR3 sequence: CASSLVLQGSAYEQYF. The CDR3 region has the DNA TGTGCCAGCAGCTTGGTCTTGCAGGGGAGTGCCTACGAGCAGTACTTC.

The chain carries TRBV4-3 and TRBJ1-2; TRBD1 might be the D (5 bases). V was cut by 0 bases and J by 8 bases, with 16 bases left in between. Per the germline V gene, CDR1 is LGHNA and CDR2 is YSLEER. This CDR3 has 15 residues. The CDR3 sequence is CASSQEGGVLEGYTF. As DNA, the CDR3 is TGCGCCAGCAGCCAAGAGGGGGGGGTTTTAGAAGGCTACACCTTC.

The chain joins TRBV7-9 to TRBJ1-3; D not certain. CDR1 and CDR2 (germline): SEHNR, FQNEAQ (reference sequence). V was trimmed by 3 bases and J by 4 bases, leaving 10 bases between them. The CDR3 is made up of 14 amino acids. The CDR3 nucleotides are TGTGCCAGCAGCTTTGGGGATGGCGGAAACACCATATATTTT. It codes for CASSFGDGGNTIYF. Using reference TRBV7-9 and TRBJ1-3 for the parts outside the CDR3, the full variable domain is DTGVSQNPRHKITKRGQNVTFRCDPISEHNRLYWYRQTLGQGPEFLTYFQNEAQLEKSRLLSDRFSAERPKGSFSTLEIQRTEQGDSAMYLCASSFGDGGNTIYFGEGSWLTVV.

This rearrangement joins TRBV15 to TRBJ1-5; D is uncertain. Trimming cost V 0 bases and J 7 bases, with 13 bases left between them. The CDR3 totals 15 residues. Per the germline V gene, CDR1 is LNHNV and CDR2 is YYDKDF (reference sequence). The CDR3 here is CATSRDRSPGQPQHF. Written as DNA, the CDR3 is TGTGCCACCAGCAGAGATCGGAGTCCGGGGCAGCCCCAGCATTTT.

This clonotype was observed many times. The chain employs TRBV4-3 and TRBJ1-6; the D is unclear. The germline V gene has CDR1 LGHNA and CDR2 YSLEER. This CDR3 is built from 15 residues. V shed 2 bases and J shed 9 bases, with 14 bases lying between them. This chain's CDR3 is CASSQLGRGFSPLHF. For the CDR3, the DNA is TGCGCCAGCAGCCAATTAGGGAGAGGCTTTTCACCCCTCCACTTT.

The table lists this clonotype with a few counts. J is TRBJ2-7 and V is TRBV6-6; 7 positions agree with TRBD1. Germline V gene sequence: CDR1 MNHNY, CDR2 SVGAGI (reference sequence). Trimming at V came to 2 bases and at J to 3 bases, leaving 7 bases not matched to a gene. The CDR3 is 15 amino acids. CDR3: CASSYPGTADYEQYF. The CDR3, as DNA: TGTGCCAGCAGTTACCCAGGGACAGCGGACTACGAGCAGTACTTC.

V and J are TRBV6-2 or TRBV6-3 and TRBJ2-3, with a tentative D call TRBD1 (6 bases). CDR3 length: 13 residues. V was trimmed by 8 bases and J by 6 bases, leaving 15 bases between them. CDR1 is MNHEY and CDR2 is SVGEGT in the germline V gene. The CDR3 spells CASSRGKRDTQYF. CDR3 sequence (DNA): TGTGCCAGCTCCAGGGGAAAAAGGGATACGCAGTATTTT.

Turning to this clonotype: One junction end disagrees with the germline gene, perhaps due to a read error. The chain uses TRBV7-2 and TRBJ2-2; D call uncertain. From germline, CDR1 is SGHTA and CDR2 FQGNSA. This CDR3 contains 13 residues. The CDR3 here is CASSWTATVELFF. CDR3 coding DNA: TGTGCCAGCAGCTGGACGGCCACCGTGGAGCTGTTTTTT.

This clonotype was seen a few times. This sequence joins TRBV11-2 and TRBJ2-5; D gene ambiguous. The germline gives CDR1 SGHAT, CDR2 FQNNGV. Trimming removed 4 bases at V and 5 bases at J, with 8 bases between. This CDR3 contains 12 residues. The CDR3 DNA reads TGTGCCAGCAGCTCGGGTGTGGAGACCCAGTACTTC. Its protein product is CASSSGVETQYF.

The chain couples TRBV4-3 to TRBJ2-4; possibly TRBD1 for D (6 bases). Germline V gene sequence: CDR1 LGHNA, CDR2 YSLEER. The CDR3 contains 14 residues. V was shortened by 0 bases and J by 8 bases, with 11 bases between the two germline ends. The CDR3: CASSQDPRGDIQYF. The DNA of the CDR3 is TGCGCCAGCAGCCAAGATCCCAGGGGAGACATTCAGTACTTC.